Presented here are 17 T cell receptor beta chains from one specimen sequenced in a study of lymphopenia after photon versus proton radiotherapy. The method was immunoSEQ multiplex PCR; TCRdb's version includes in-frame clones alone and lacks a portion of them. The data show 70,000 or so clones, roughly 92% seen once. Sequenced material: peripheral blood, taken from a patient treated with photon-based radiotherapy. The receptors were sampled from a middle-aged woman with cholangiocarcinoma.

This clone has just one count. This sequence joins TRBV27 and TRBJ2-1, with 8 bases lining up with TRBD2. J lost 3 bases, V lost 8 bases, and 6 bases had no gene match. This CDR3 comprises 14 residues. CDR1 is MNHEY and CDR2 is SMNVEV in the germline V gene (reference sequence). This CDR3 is CASGGTRHYNEQFF. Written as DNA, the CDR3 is TGTGCCAGCGGGGGGACTAGACACTACAATGAGCAGTTCTTC.

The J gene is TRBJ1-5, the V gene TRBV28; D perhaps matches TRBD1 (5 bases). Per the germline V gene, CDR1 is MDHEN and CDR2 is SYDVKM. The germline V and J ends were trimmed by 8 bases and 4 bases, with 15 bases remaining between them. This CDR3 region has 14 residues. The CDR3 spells CASGSRDRNQPQHF. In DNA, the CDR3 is TGTGCCAGCGGGTCACGGGACCGAAATCAGCCCCAGCATTTT.

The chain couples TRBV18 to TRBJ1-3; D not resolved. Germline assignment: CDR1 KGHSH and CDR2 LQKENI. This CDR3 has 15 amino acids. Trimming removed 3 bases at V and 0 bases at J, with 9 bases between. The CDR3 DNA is TGTGCCAGCTCACCGATTGGTTACTCTGGAAACACCATATATTTT. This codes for CASSPIGYSGNTIYF.

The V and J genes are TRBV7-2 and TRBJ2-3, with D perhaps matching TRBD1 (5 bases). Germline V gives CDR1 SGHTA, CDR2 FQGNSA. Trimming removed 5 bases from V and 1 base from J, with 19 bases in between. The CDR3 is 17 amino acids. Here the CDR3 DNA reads TGTGCCAGCAGCCAAAATATGGCAGGGATAGGCACAGATACGCAGTATTTT. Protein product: CASSQNMAGIGTDTQYF.

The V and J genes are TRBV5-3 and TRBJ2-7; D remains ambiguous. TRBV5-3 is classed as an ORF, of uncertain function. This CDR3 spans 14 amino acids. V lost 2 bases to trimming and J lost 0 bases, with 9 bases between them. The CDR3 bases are TGTGCCAGAAGCTTTAGGCTGAGCTCCTACGAGCAGTACTTC. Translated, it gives CARSFRLSSYEQYF.

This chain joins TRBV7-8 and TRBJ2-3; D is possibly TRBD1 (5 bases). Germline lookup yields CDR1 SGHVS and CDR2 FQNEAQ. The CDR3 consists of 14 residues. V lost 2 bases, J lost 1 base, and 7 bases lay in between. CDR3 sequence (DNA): TGTGCCAGCAGCTTAAACAGGCGCACAGATACGCAGTATTTT. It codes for CASSLNRRTDTQYF.

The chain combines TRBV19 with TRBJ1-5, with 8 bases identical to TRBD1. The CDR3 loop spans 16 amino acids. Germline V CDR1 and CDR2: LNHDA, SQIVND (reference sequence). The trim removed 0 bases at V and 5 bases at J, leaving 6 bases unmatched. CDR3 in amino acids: CASSIDPTGVYQPQHF. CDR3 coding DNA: TGTGCCAGTAGTATAGACCCGACAGGGGTGTATCAGCCCCAGCATTTT. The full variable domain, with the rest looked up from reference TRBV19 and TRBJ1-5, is DGGITQSPKYLFRKEGQNVTLSCEQNLNHDAMYWYRQDPGQGLRLIYYSQIVNDFQKGDIAEGYSVSREKKESFPLTVTSAQKNPTAFYLCASSIDPTGVYQPQHFGDGTRLSIL.

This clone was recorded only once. The CDR3 spells CAWSDDYTGELFF. CDR3 DNA sequence: TGTGCCTGGAGTGATGACTACACCGGGGAGCTGTTTTTT. The chain combines TRBV30 with TRBJ2-2, with D unresolved. Germline lookup yields CDR1 GTSNPN and CDR2 SVGIG (reference sequence). CDR3 length: 13 residues. V was clipped by 1 base and J by 3 bases, with 6 bases between them.

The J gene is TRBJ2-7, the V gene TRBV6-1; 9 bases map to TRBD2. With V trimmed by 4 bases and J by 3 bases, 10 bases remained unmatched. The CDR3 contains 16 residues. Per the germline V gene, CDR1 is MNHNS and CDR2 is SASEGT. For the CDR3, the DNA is TGTGCCAGCAGTGCGTCCGGGGCGGGAGGGATCTACGAGCAGTACTTC. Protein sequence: CASSASGAGGIYEQYF.

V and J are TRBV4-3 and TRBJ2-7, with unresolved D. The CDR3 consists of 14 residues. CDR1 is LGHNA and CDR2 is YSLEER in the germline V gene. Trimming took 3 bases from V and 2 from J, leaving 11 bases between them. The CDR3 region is CASSQGQVPYEQYF. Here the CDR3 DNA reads TGCGCCAGCAGCCAGGGCCAGGTCCCCTACGAGCAGTACTTC.

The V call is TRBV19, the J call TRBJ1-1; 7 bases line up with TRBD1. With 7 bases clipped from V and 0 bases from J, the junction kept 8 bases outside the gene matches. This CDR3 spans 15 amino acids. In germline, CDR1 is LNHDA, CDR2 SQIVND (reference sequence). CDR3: CASKTGEGVNTEAFF. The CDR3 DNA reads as TGTGCCAGTAAAACAGGGGAAGGCGTGAACACTGAAGCTTTCTTT.

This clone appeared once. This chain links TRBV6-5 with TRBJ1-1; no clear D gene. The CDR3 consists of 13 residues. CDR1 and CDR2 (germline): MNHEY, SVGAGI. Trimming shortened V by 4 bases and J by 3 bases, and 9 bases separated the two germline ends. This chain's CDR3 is CASSSYPDTEAFF. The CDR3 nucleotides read TGTGCCAGCAGTTCCTATCCGGACACTGAAGCTTTCTTT.

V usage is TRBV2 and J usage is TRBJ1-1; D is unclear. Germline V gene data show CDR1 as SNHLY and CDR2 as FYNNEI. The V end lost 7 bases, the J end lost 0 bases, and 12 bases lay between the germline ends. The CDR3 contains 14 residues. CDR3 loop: CASTNEAMNTEAFF. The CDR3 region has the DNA TGTGCCAGCACGAATGAGGCAATGAACACTGAAGCTTTCTTT.

CDR3 sequence reads: CASSLSIAGLLHEQYF. DNA for the CDR3: TGTGCCAGCAGTCTATCGATAGCGGGACTACTCCACGAGCAGTACTTC. This chain connects TRBV2 to TRBJ2-7; 8 nucleotides line up with TRBD2. CDR1 is SNHLY and CDR2 is FYNNEI in the germline V gene. The CDR3 spans 16 residues. J lost 5 bases, V lost 5 bases, and 14 bases had no gene match.

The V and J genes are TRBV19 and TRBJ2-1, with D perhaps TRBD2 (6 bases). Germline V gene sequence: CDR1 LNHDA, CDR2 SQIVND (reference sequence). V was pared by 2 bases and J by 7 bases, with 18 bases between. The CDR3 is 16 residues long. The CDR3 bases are TGTGCCAGTAGTATACCCCAGGGAGGAGGGGCGAATGAGCAGTTCTTC. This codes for CASSIPQGGGANEQFF.

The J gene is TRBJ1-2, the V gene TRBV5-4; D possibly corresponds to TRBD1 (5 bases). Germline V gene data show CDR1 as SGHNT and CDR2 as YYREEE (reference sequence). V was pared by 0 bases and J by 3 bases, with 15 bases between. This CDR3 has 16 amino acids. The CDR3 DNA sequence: TGTGCCAGCAGCTTGGCCGCTAGGGGAAGAGACTATGGCTACACCTTC. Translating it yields CASSLAARGRDYGYTF. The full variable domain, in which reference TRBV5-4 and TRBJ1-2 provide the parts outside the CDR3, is ETGVTQSPTHLIKTRGQQVTLRCSSQSGHNTVSWYQQALGQGPQFIFQYYREEENGRGNFPPRFSGLQFPNYSSELNVNALELDDSALYLCASSLAARGRDYGYTFGSGTRLTVV.

CDR3 bases: TGCAGCGTTCTTCCTATGAGGGTCCAAGAGACCCAGTACTTC. Protein sequence: CSVLPMRVQETQYF. The chain joins TRBV29-1 to TRBJ2-5; D might be TRBD2 (5 bases). Trimming shortened V by 5 bases and J by 1 base, and 14 bases separated the two germline ends. Germline values: CDR1 SQVTM, CDR2 ANQGSEA. The CDR3 has 14 residues. The complete variable domain, with remaining parts taken from reference TRBV29-1 and TRBJ2-5, reads SAVISQKPSRDICQRGTSLTIQCQVDSQVTMMFWYRQQPGQSLTLIATANQGSEATYESGFVIDKFPISRPNLTFSTLTVSNMSPEDSSIYLCSVLPMRVQETQYFGPGTRLLVL.